This T cell receptor (beta chain) was obtained from a study of breast tumors, draining lymph nodes, adjacent tissues. Samples came from axillary lymph nodes draining the breast cancer. Whole-study results and caveats: Data only fit, rather than demonstrated, lymph node origin of most tumor T cells. Compared with lymph nodes, tumors were less diverse; compared with nontumor tissue, more.

On this clonotype itself: Its antigen is unknown.

Each CDR3 protein is one row after TCRdb ran MiXCR on the multiplex PCR reads. Counted here are approximately 150,000 distinct CDR3 sequences, about 33% occurring once; the ten biggest clones make up 3% to 4%. The material sequenced was axillary lymph node tissue. This receptor was taken from a female donor with breast cancer. Some clones in this sample may be carry-over from other donors' samples.

Written as DNA, the CDR3 is TGTGCCAGCAGCTCAGGACTAGCGGGGGGGTATGAGCAGTTCTTC. Translation gives CASSSGLAGGYEQFF. This rearrangement joins TRBV7-2 to TRBJ2-1, with 15 bases fitting TRBD2. With 4 bases clipped from V and 8 bases from J, the junction kept 3 bases outside the gene matches. From germline, CDR1 is SGHTA and CDR2 FQGNSA. This CDR3 is built from 15 residues.